Sequencing of this T cell receptor (beta chain) was carried out in a study of cytomegalovirus exposure and HLA in healthy donors. The germline CDR1 and CDR2 sequences are SGHTA and FQGNSA. The ends were cut back, 1 base at V and 1 base at J, with 9 bases in the middle. This CDR3 comprises 15 residues. PCR amplification relied on 60 Vbeta primers (plus 13 Jbeta primers). Study processing details: Roughly 80 million unique TCR beta chains, some 9.9 million shared, were counted in a later analysis. Measured with immunoSEQ multiplex PCR; TCRdb has only the in-frame clones, and not every one. V, J and clone size reflect that table, while D and trimming were determined from the DNA. The repertoire holds about 130,000 clones, around four fifths seen once, with roughly 20% in the top ten. Study observations and caveats: In most subjects, TCR beta sequences reportedly gave accurate predictions of HLA-A and HLA-B alleles. Earlier analysis yielded a pattern in which most TCR beta V segments were productive about 90% or about 30% of the time. Information on immune exposure was restricted to one variable (CMV serostatus).

About this clone itself: Its antigen is not identified.

This chain links TRBV7-2 with TRBJ2-3, with D possibly TRBD1 on 6 matching bases. This receptor was taken from a man between 18 and 35 years old in good health and CMV-seropositive. The sequenced sample was PBMCs. CDR3 region: CASSLGPGGTDTQYF. In nucleotides, the CDR3 is TGTGCCAGCAGCTTAGGTCCAGGGGGCACAGATACGCAGTATTTT.